These T cell receptor beta chains were read from a single sample in a study of vaccination effects on CD4 cells after COVID-19. What these receptors recognize is not known. Measured with immunoSEQ multiplex PCR; TCRdb has only the in-frame clones, and not every one. Of 27,000 or so clones detected, approximately 76% appear once; the ten largest clones hold about 11%. The specimen comprised CD4+ T cells from PBMCs cultured with SARS-CoV-2 spike peptides, sampled before COVID-19 vaccination. All receptors derive from a human donor who received a COVID-19 vaccine. CDR3s include the opening cysteine and the closing phenylalanine or tryptophan. Fields, in order: clone size, V gene, CDR3 protein. Size is omitted from some rows. Given values are once, few, many or a class for expanded clones.

-,TRBV5-1,CASSSSPGVTYNEQFF
-,TRBV7-9,CASSFKGNTEAFF
-,TRBV4-1,CASSPLGGSLQETQYF
few,TRBV10-2,CASSIGEGRGYTF
-,TRBV6-4,CASSVSGANTGELFF
-,TRBV5-1,CASSIQGFSPFEAFF
-,TRBV12-3/TRBV12-4,CASTSWGSDTQYF
-,TRBV3-1/TRBV3-2,CASSLRRDSGANVLTF
-,TRBV15,CATSPGQEYEQYF
-,TRBV7-8,CASSLGAWGTEAFF
-,TRBV30,CAWRAAANTIYF
-,TRBV30,CARGQGATLSSGNTIYF
-,TRBV11-3,CASSLDLRTGRNYGYTF
-,TRBV6-6,CASTKILDRGYGYTF
-,TRBV19,CASRGAGGTEAFF
few,TRBV5-1,CASSLAPGSANTIYF
-,TRBV7-7,CASSIGLAGGRETQYF
-,TRBV7-2,CASSTGLRSPLHF
-,TRBV19,CASSLSGTGYEKLFF
few,TRBV7-6,CASSLLAGSGNTIYF
-,TRBV7-9,CASSEGANYGYTF
few,TRBV6-5,CASRVSGNTGELFF
-,TRBV11-3,CASSLGIYEQFF
-,TRBV18,CASSRTYSDQETQYF
-,TRBV21-1,CASVEPGQHTDTQYF
-,TRBV18,CASSPPRTSGVTDTQYF
-,TRBV6-5,CASSPFDNEQFF
few,TRBV19,CASISSRSSYNSPLHF
few,TRBV18,CASSPQGYEQFF
once,TRBV6-5,CASSYSRTGGGQPQHF
once,TRBV19,CASSIGNTEAFF
-,TRBV27,CASSLTFTGTGRNTIYF
-,TRBV27,CASSFTSDTQYF
once,TRBV28,CASSSPGTAGNNEQFF
-,TRBV6-5,CASSYQTNTGELFF
-,TRBV5-1,CASSLDGSYEQYF
-,TRBV29-1,CSVERELNTEAFF
-,TRBV5-1,CASSLPGTGGNEQFF
-,TRBV11-2,CASSFLAGAEYEQYF
few,TRBV27,CASSRQGVSYNEQFF
-,TRBV11-2,CASSLARVDWIQETQYF
-,TRBV5-1,CASSPRQGSYEQYF
few,TRBV29-1,CSVEEVAGGPPQFF
once,TRBV2,CASSEGGLAGSDTQYF
-,TRBV6-4,CASSSDNNYGYTF
-,TRBV6-1,CATGQGDYGYTF
once,TRBV5-1,CASTQGRGTNEKLFF
-,TRBV11-2,CASSFRQRASGMRELFF
few,TRBV7-9,CASSPQASPEAFF
-,TRBV11-1,CASSPAGAKQTQYF
few,TRBV5-1,CASSPVLAGDYEQYF
-,TRBV7-8,CASSSSRGFNTGELFF
-,TRBV9,CASSVEGAGAFYNEQFF
-,TRBV7-2,CASSLQGDSNQPQHF
-,TRBV13,CASSNRDLYYEQYF
-,TRBV5-1,CASSTLGGDNTDTQYF
-,TRBV3-1/TRBV3-2,CASSPGGAILPDTQYF
-,TRBV7-9,CASSLGITEDGYTF
-,TRBV14,CASSQVGGMAYGYTF